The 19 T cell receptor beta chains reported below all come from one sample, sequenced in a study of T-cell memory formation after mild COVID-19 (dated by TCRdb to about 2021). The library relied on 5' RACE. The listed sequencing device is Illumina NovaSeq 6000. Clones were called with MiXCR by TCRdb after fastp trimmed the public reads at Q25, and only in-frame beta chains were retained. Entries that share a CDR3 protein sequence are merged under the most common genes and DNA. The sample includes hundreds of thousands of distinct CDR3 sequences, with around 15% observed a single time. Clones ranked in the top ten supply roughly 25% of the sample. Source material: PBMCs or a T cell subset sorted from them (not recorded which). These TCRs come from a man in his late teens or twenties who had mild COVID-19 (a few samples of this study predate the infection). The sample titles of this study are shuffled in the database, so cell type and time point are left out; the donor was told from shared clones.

CDR3: CASSVTGVLDSPLHF. The CDR3 DNA reads as TGTGCCAGCTCAGTAACAGGGGTCTTGGATTCACCCCTCCACTTT. The chain combines TRBV18 with TRBJ1-6; 7 nucleotides align to TRBD1. There are 15 residues in the CDR3. Germline assignment: CDR1 KGHSH and CDR2 LQKENI. V dropped 5 bases and J dropped 8; count of bases not matched to a gene: 9.

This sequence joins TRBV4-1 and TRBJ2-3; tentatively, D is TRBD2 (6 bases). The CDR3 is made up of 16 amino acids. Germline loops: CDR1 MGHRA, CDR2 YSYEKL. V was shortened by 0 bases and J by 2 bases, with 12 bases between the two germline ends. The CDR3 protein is CASSQELAGNTDTQYF. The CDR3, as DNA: TGCGCCAGCAGCCAAGAACTAGCTGGTAACACAGATACGCAGTATTTT.

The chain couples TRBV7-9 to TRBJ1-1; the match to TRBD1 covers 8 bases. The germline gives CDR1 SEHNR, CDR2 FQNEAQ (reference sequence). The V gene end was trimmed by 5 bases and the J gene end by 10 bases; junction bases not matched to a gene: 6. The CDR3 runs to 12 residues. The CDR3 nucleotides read TGTGCCAGCAGCCTGACAGGGGCGTCAGCTTTCTTT. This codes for CASSLTGASAFF.

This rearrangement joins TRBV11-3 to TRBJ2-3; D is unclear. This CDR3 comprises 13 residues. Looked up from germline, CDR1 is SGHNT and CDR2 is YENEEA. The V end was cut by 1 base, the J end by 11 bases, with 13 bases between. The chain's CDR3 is CASSLAESRRQYF. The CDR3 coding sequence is TGTGCCAGCAGCTTAGCAGAGTCAAGAAGGCAGTATTTT.

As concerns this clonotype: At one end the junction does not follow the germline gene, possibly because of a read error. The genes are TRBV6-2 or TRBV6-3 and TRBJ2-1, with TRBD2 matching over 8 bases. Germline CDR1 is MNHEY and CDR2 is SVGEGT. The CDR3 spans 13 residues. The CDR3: CASSWLDRGGSLF. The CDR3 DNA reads TGTGCCAGCAGTTGGCTTGATCGGGGGGGAAGTCTCTTC.

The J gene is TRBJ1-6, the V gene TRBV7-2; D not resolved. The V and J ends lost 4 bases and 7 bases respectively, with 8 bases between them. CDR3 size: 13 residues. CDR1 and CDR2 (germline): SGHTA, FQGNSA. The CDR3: CASSSLENSPLHF. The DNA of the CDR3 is TGTGCCAGCAGCTCTCTGGAAAATTCACCCCTCCACTTT.

CDR3 protein: CASSQETSGGANENIQYF. The CDR3 nucleotides are TGTGCCAGCAGCCAAGAAACTAGCGGGGGGGCGAATGAAAACATTCAGTACTTC. The genes are TRBV4-2 and TRBJ2-4, with TRBD2 matching over 13 bases. CDR1 is LGHNA and CDR2 is YNFKEQ in the germline V gene. The CDR3 is made up of 18 amino acids. V was clipped by 0 bases and J by 5 bases; unmatched bases: 7.

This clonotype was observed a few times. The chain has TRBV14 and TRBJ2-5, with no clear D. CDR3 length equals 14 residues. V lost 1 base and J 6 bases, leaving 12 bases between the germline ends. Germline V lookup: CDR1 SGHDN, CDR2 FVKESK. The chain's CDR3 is CASSQGGSVQTQYF. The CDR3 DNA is TGTGCCAGCAGCCAAGGGGGTTCGGTTCAGACCCAGTACTTC.

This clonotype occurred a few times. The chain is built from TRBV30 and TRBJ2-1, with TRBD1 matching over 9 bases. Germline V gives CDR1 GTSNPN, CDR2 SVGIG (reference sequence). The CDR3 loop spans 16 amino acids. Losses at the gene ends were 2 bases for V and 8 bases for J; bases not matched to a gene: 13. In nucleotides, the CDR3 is TGTGCCTGGAGTCCGAAACCGGGACAGGGCTTTGATGAGCAGTTCTTC. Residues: CAWSPKPGQGFDEQFF. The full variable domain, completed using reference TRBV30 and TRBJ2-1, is SQTIHQWPATLVQPVGSPLSLECTVEGTSNPNLYWYRQAAGRGLQLLFYSVGIGQISSEVPQNLSASRPQDRQFILSSKKLLLSDSGFYLCAWSPKPGQGFDEQFFGPGTRLTVL.

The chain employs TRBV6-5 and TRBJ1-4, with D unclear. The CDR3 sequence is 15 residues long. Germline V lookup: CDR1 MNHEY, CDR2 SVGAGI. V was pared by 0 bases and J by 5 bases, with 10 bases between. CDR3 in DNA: TGTGCCAGCAGTTACTCGAGTCGTGGGAATGAAAAACTGTTTTTT. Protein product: CASSYSSRGNEKLFF.

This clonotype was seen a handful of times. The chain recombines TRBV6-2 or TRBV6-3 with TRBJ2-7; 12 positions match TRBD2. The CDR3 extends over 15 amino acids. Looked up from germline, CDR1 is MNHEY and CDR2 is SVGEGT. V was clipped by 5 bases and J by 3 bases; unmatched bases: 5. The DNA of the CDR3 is TGTGCCAGCAGTATCCGGACTAGCGGGGACTACGAGCAGTACTTC. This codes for CASSIRTSGDYEQYF.

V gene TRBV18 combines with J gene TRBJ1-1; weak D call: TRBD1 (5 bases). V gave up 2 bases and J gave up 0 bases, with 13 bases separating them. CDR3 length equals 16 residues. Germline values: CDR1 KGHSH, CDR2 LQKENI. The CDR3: CASSPTGPGMNTEAFF. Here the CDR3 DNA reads TGTGCCAGCTCACCAACGGGGCCCGGTATGAACACTGAAGCTTTCTTT.

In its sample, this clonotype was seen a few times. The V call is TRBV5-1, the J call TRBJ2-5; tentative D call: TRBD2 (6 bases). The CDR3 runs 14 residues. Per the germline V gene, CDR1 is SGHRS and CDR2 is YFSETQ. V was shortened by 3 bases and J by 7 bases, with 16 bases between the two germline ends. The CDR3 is CASSSRAGPRTQYF. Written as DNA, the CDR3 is TGCGCCAGCAGCTCCCGGGCGGGGCCCCGGACCCAGTACTTC.

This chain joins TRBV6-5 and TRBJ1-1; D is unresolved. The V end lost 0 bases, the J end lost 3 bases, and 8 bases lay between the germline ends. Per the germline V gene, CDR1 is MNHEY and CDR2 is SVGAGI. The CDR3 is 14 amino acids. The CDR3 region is CASSYSPVYTEAFF. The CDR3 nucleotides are TGTGCCAGCAGTTACTCTCCAGTATACACTGAAGCTTTCTTT.

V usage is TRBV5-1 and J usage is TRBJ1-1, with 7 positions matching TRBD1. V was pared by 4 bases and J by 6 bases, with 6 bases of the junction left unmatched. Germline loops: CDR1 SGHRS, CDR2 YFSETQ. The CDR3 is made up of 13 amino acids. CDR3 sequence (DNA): TGCGCCAGCAGCCTTCAGGGGGGCGCTGAAGCTTTCTTT. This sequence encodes CASSLQGGAEAFF.

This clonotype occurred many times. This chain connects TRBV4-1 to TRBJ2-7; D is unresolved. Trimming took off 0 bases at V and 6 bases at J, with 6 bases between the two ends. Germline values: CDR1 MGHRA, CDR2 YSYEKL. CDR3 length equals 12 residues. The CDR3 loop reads CASSQDGSEQYF. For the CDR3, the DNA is TGCGCCAGCAGCCAAGATGGGTCCGAGCAGTACTTC.

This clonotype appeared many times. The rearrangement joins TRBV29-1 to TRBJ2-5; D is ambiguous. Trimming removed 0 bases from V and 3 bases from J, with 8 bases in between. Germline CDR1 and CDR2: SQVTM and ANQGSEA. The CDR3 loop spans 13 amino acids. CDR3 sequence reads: CSVEEARKETQYF. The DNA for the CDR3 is TGCAGCGTTGAAGAGGCTAGAAAAGAGACCCAGTACTTC.

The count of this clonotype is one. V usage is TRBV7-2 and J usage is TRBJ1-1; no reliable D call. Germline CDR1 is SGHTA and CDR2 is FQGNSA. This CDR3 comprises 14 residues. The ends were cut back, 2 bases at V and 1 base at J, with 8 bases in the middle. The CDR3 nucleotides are TGTGCCAGCAGCTTAATGGGCAGGAACACTGAAGCTTTCTTT. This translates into CASSLMGRNTEAFF.

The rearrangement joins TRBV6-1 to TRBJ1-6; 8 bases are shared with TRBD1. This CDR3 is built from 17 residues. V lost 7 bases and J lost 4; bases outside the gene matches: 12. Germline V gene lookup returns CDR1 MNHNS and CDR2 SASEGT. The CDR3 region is CASIPRDRGHYNSPLHF. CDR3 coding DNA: TGTGCCAGCATCCCCCGTGACAGGGGCCATTATAATTCACCCCTCCACTTT.